This record concerns one T cell receptor (beta chain) sequence. Its antigen is not known. A read error may account for a junction end that differs from germline. This specimen belongs to a study of glioma-infiltrating T cells. About the research overall: Low-grade gliomas were grade II; glioblastomas were grade IV at initial diagnosis.

CDR3 length equals 14 residues. Germline CDR1 reads MNHEY; CDR2 reads SMNVEV (reference sequence). Using RNA template, CDR3s of TCR alpha and beta were amplified with iRepertoire arm-PCR. One-step reverse transcription and amplification started from approximately 100-400 ng of tissue mRNA or PBMC total RNA. TCRdb redid the calling of the multiplex PCR reads with MiXCR, one entry per CDR3 protein. The data show about 410,000 distinct CDR3 sequences, around 45% seen once. Findings of the study overall: Tissue-blood divergence was below expectation in non-neoplastic patients, above in gliomas. Only very few CDR3 sequences appeared in both tissue and blood.

Specimen: glioma tissue, nonneoplastic brain tissue, or PBMCs (not recorded which). The clonotype originates from a human donor with low-grade glioma or glioblastoma, undergoing nonglioma brain surgery, or in good health (not recorded which). J is TRBJ1-4 and V is TRBV27; D is unresolved. The CDR3 sequence is CASSLHATNEELFF. The CDR3 DNA reads as TGTGCCAGCAGTTTACACGCAACTAATGAAGAACTGTTTTTT.